Listed here is a single TCR beta chain. Its cognate antigen is unknown. Method: immunoSEQ multiplex PCR; TCRdb's copy keeps in-frame clones and lacks some. This table holds about 80,000 clones, 90% to 95% found once. This sample is drawn from a study of OX40 agonist ivuxolimab in advanced cancers. Study-wide background: Patients' therapy was ivuxolimab, an antibody that acts as an agonist of OX40 (CD134). General study findings and limits: CD4+ T cells averaged fewer expanded clones than CD8+ T cells.

The timepoints at which blood was sampled were baseline, cycle 4 day 1, and cycle 7 day 1. Germline loops: CDR1 SGHNT, CDR2 YENEEA. Trimming stripped 0 bases from V and 2 bases from J, with 26 bases between. CDR3 size: 20 residues. This sequence originates from an adult with an advanced solid tumor such as melanoma, head and neck, liver or kidney cancer. The sample was CD4+ or CD8+ T cells sorted from blood, taken in a trial of the OX40 agonist ivuxolimab. This chain connects TRBV11-3 to TRBJ2-7, with D perhaps TRBD1 or TRBD2 (7 bases each). The CDR3 here is CASSLEGGDRLTLYTYEQYF. The CDR3 DNA reads as TGTGCCAGCAGCTTAGAAGGGGGGGACAGACTAACCCTTTACACCTACGAGCAGTACTTC.